This entry lists 10 T cell receptor beta chains sequenced from one sample in a study of cytomegalovirus exposure and HLA in healthy donors. The study ran its PCR with 60 Vbeta and 13 Jbeta primers. The method was immunoSEQ multiplex PCR; TCRdb's version includes in-frame clones alone and lacks a portion of them. Among 80,000 or so clones listed, over 65% were seen once. Source material: PBMCs. The receptors stem from a man aged 35 to 55 in good health and CMV-seronegative.

This chain joins TRBV7-2 and TRBJ2-1, with 7 bases identical to TRBD2. The CDR3 has 15 amino acids. Losses at the gene ends were 0 bases for V and 4 bases for J; bases not matched to a gene: 3. From germline, CDR1 is SGHTA and CDR2 FQGNSA. CDR3 in amino acids: CASSLAREVYNEQFF. The DNA for the CDR3 is TGTGCCAGCAGCTTAGCACGGGAGGTTTACAATGAGCAGTTCTTC.

V gene TRBV27 combines with J gene TRBJ2-1; no clear D. The germline V and J ends were trimmed by 1 base and 9 bases, with 13 bases remaining between them. This CDR3 is built from 14 residues. From germline, CDR1 is MNHEY and CDR2 SMNVEV (reference sequence). Here the CDR3 reads CASSLFAERGEQFF. The CDR3, as DNA: TGTGCCAGCAGTTTATTTGCAGAGAGAGGTGAGCAGTTCTTC.

Only one count was recorded for this clone. This chain links TRBV7-2 with TRBJ2-2; D possibly corresponds to TRBD1 (5 bases). The CDR3 extends over 15 amino acids. CDR1 is SGHTA, CDR2 FQGNSA, per germline. Trimming stripped 2 bases from V and 10 bases from J, with 17 bases between. The CDR3 DNA reads TGTGCCAGCAGCTTAAGGGGCAGCCCGATGGAGGAGCTGTTTTTT. This gives the protein CASSLRGSPMEELFF.

V is TRBV7-2 and J is TRBJ2-7, with a possible D match to TRBD2 (6 bases). V lost 1 base and J 4 bases, leaving 11 bases between the germline ends. The length of the CDR3 is 14 residues. The germline V gene encodes CDR1 SGHTA and CDR2 FQGNSA. The CDR3, as DNA: TGTGCCAGCAGCTTAGGCCGGGGGATATACGAGCAGTACTTC. It is translated as CASSLGRGIYEQYF.

The V call is TRBV7-3, the J call TRBJ2-2; TRBD1 matches at 11 bases. J lost 4 bases, V lost 3 bases, and 4 bases had no gene match. CDR1 and CDR2 (germline): SGHTA, FQGTGA. The CDR3 sequence is 16 residues long. CDR3 coding DNA: TGTGCCAGCAGCTTCGCAGGGACAGGGGGCACCGGGGAGCTGTTTTTT. It encodes CASSFAGTGGTGELFF.

The chain recombines TRBV28 with TRBJ2-7; 9 bases line up with TRBD1. This CDR3 contains 15 residues. With 6 bases clipped from V and 0 bases from J, the junction kept 6 bases outside the gene matches. Germline V lookup: CDR1 MDHEN, CDR2 SYDVKM. CDR3 loop: CASSLTGGSSYEQYF. The DNA of the CDR3 is TGTGCCAGCAGCCTAACAGGGGGCTCCTCCTACGAGCAGTACTTC.

The rearrangement uses TRBV19 and TRBJ1-1; 8 bases are a match to TRBD1. Trimming cost V 3 bases and J 4 bases; bases outside gene matches: 4. This CDR3 region has 14 residues. Germline CDR1 LNHDA, CDR2 SQIVND (reference sequence). The CDR3 spells CASSIQGASTEAFF. In DNA form, the CDR3 reads TGTGCCAGTAGTATTCAGGGGGCGTCCACTGAAGCTTTCTTT.

This sequence joins TRBV7-2 and TRBJ2-1, with a tentative D call TRBD1 (6 bases). The germline V gene encodes CDR1 SGHTA and CDR2 FQGNSA. The V gene lost 5 bases and the J gene lost 4 bases, with 15 bases spanning the gap. The CDR3 contains 15 residues. The CDR3 loop is CASSLTIGGYNEQFF. The CDR3 DNA reads as TGTGCCAGCAGCCTGACCATAGGGGGTTACAATGAGCAGTTCTTC.

The CDR3 DNA follows: TGTGCCAGCAGCTTGGGGACAGGAGATTACCAAGAGACCCAGTACTTC. Protein: CASSLGTGDYQETQYF. V and J are TRBV5-6 and TRBJ2-5; 7 nucleotides align to TRBD1. In germline, CDR1 is SGHDT, CDR2 YYEEEE. V lost 0 bases to trimming and J lost 0 bases; unmatched junction nucleotides: 5. The CDR3 sequence is 16 residues long.

CDR3 in DNA: TGTGCCAGCAGCTTAGGAACACAGGCTTACTTC. It specifies CASSLGTQAYF. The chain employs TRBV11-1 and TRBJ2-7; TRBD1 is a possible D gene (5 bases). This CDR3 region has 11 residues. V was pared by 1 base and J by 13 bases, with 11 bases between. The germline CDR1 and CDR2 sequences are SGHAT and FQDESV (reference sequence).